This TCR beta chain was identified in a study of T cells in Graves' hyperthyroidism and ophthalmopathy. Overall study: Peripheral blood was drawn at first diagnosis, prior to all treatment.

It was RNA transcripts that yielded the amplified TCR beta CDR3 regions. During a first-round RT-PCR of the TCR CDR3, the HTBI primer set was used. MiXCR was run by TCRdb on the multiplex PCR reads, yielding one entry per CDR3 protein. The sample includes about 610,000 distinct CDR3 sequences, under 15% of them seen just once. This clonotype has a count of ten or more. Each person with ophthalmopathy scored at least 3 on the Clinical Activity Score, reached NOSPECS grade 4 or higher, and had been ill under 3 months. Clinicians diagnosed patients from clinical symptoms, serum thyroxine and TRAb, thyroid ultrasound and orbital computed tomography. The TCR was taken from a woman aged 40 to 55 with Graves' ophthalmopathy. Sample: blood.

The DNA of the CDR3 is TGTGCCAGTTGGACAGTTGATAGCAATCAGCCCCAGCATTTT. Translation gives CASWTVDSNQPQHF. The V gene is TRBV19, the J gene TRBJ1-5, with D maybe TRBD1 (6 bases). Trimming left V 8 bases short and J 0 bases short, with 11 bases between. The germline V gene has CDR1 LNHDA and CDR2 SQIVND (reference sequence). The CDR3 spans 14 residues.